This T cell receptor beta chain came from a study of blood T cell repertoires in COVID-19. Study-wide background: Collection of acute and convalescent COVID-19 samples took place in the United States, Italy and Spain. Nucleic acid was either cDNA or gDNA, and it came from T cells, B-cell-depleted T cells, or PBMCs.

In the original analysis: Reference gene primer amplification gave nucleated cell count estimates. The protocol was immunoSEQ multiplex PCR, while the TCRdb copy is restricted to in-frame clones and leaves out a portion. That table supplies the V and J calls and clone size; D and trimming were determined from the DNA. The table shows roughly 42,000 clones, with 79% occurring only once. The length of the CDR3 is 16 residues. The germline V and J ends were trimmed by 5 bases and 3 bases, with 20 bases remaining between them. Germline V gene lookup returns CDR1 MNHEY and CDR2 SMNVEV (reference sequence).

The V gene is TRBV27, the J gene TRBJ2-7; D possibly corresponds to TRBD2 (7 bases). The sample comprised peripheral blood. The sequence was collected from a woman of 80 years or more with acute or convalescent COVID-19. The CDR3 here is CASSAMDSSGGYEQYF. CDR3 nucleotide sequence: TGTGCCAGCAGTGCCATGGACAGTTCGGGGGGCTACGAGCAGTACTTC.